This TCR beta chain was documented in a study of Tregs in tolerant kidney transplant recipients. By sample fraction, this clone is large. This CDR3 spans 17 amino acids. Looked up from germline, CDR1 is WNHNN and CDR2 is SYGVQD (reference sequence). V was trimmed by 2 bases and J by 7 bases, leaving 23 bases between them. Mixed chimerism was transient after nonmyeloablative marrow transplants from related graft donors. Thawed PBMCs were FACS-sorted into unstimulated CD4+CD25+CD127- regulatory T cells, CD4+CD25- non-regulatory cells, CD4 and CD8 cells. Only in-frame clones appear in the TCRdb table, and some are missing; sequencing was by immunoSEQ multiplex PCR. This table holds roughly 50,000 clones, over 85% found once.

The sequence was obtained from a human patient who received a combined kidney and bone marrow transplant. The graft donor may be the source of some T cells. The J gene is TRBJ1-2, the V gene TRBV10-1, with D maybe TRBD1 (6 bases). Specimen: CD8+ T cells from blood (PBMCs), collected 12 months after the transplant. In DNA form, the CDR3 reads TGCGCCAGCAGTGAGGGTCATGGGGGCAGTGGAGACGGTGGCTACACCTTC. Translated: CASSEGHGGSGDGGYTF.